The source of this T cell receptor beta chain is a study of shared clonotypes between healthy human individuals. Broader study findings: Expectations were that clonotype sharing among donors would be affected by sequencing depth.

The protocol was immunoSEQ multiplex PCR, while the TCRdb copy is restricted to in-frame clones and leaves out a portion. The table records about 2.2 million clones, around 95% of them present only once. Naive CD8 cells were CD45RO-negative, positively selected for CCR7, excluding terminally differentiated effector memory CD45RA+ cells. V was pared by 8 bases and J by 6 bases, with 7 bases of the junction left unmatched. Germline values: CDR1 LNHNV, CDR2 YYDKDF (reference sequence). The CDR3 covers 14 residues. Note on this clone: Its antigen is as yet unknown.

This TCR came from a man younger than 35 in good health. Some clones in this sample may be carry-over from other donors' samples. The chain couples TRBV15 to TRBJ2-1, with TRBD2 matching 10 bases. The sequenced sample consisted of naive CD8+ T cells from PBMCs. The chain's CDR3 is CATSGLAGVNEQFF. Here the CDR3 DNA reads TGTGCCACCTCGGGGCTAGCGGGAGTCAATGAGCAGTTCTTC.